A single T cell receptor beta chain is shown here with its context. This sample stems from a study of T cell responses to AZD1222 COVID-19 vaccine. V was clipped by 4 bases and J by 11 bases, with 18 bases between them. Germline lookup yields CDR1 LNHDA and CDR2 SQIVND (reference sequence). The length of the CDR3 is 14 residues. The repertoire was sequenced with immunoSEQ multiplex PCR; TCRdb's copy has only in-frame clones and lacks some. The sample shows some 140,000 clones, less than 90% of them seen only once. This TCR was sampled from an adult in good health. The input for sequencing was peripheral blood, taken on day 0 of MenACWY control vaccination. This chain connects TRBV19 to TRBJ1-5, with a tentative D call TRBD1 (5 bases). The chain's CDR3 is CASSKDSAGVAQHF. Here the CDR3 DNA reads TGTGCCAGTAGTAAAGACAGCGCTGGGGTGGCCCAGCATTTT.